This passage covers 6 T cell receptor beta chains from one sample sequenced in a study of blood T cell repertoires in COVID-19 (dated by TCRdb to between 2020 and 2021). Libraries came from the immunoSEQ multiplex PCR assay. The table comes from immuneACCESS by way of TCRdb, which keeps in-frame sequences with V and J called. Part of the clones is missing from these tables; in studies checked, under half for an unresolved V gene and the rest for unknown reasons. In this sample the table shows roughly 200,000 clones, approximately 80% of which occur a single time. The top ten clonotypes cover around 7% of the sample. Sample: peripheral blood. The origin of the receptors is a woman in her forties with COVID-19, enrolled during active disease.

The chain combines TRBV2 with TRBJ1-2; weak D call: TRBD1 (6 bases). V dropped 1 base and J dropped 8 bases, with 14 bases sitting between them. The CDR3 runs 14 residues. The V gene's germline CDR1 is SNHLY and CDR2 FYNNEI. This chain's CDR3 is CASSEDHRVRGYTF. In DNA form, the CDR3 reads TGTGCCAGCAGTGAAGATCACAGGGTACGAGGCTACACCTTC.

The J gene is TRBJ1-5, the V gene TRBV21-1; the table calls TRBD1, which could not be checked here. TRBV21-1 is a recognized pseudogene. The CDR3 length is 15 residues. The chain's CDR3 is CASVTRQGLDQPQHF. The CDR3 bases are TGTGCCAGCGTCACACGACAGGGGTTGGATCAGCCCCAGCATTTT.

The chain combines TRBV27 with TRBJ2-7; TRBD2 aligns across 8 bases. CDR3 length equals 15 residues. CDR1 and CDR2 from the germline V gene are MNHEY and SMNVEV (reference sequence). The J segment lost 9 bases and the V segment lost 4 bases, leaving 14 bases of the junction unmatched. Written as DNA, the CDR3 is TGTGCCAGCAGTTACCTGACAAGGGCCCGGGAGGGGCAGTACTTC. Translating gives CASSYLTRAREGQYF.

The chain recombines TRBV25-1 with TRBJ1-1; no reliable D call. V lost 3 bases and J lost 4, with 3 bases in between. Germline CDR1 is MGHDK and CDR2 is SYGVNS. CDR3 length: 11 amino acids. The CDR3 here is CASSDSTEAFF. The CDR3, as DNA: TGTGCCAGCAGTGATAGCACTGAAGCTTTCTTT. Full variable domain (outside the CDR3, taken from reference TRBV25-1 and TRBJ1-1): EADIYQTPRYLVIGTGKKITLECSQTMGHDKMYWYQQDPGMELHLIHYSYGVNSTEKGDLSSESTVSRIRTEHFPLTLESARPSHTSQYLCASSDSTEAFFGQGTRLTVV.

The rearrangement uses TRBV4-2 and TRBJ1-2; perhaps TRBD1 as D (5 bases). The CDR3 length is 16 residues. V was pared by 0 bases and J by 5 bases, with 16 bases between. Germline V CDR1 and CDR2: LGHNA, YNFKEQ. The CDR3 DNA reads as TGTGCCAGCAGCCAAGATAAATCCAGGGCCGTATATGGCTACACCTTC. Protein sequence: CASSQDKSRAVYGYTF.

The chain couples TRBV5-1 to TRBJ2-7, with D possibly being TRBD1 (6 bases). The V end lost 5 bases, the J end lost 6 bases, and 9 bases lay between the germline ends. The CDR3 consists of 11 residues. CDR1 is SGHRS, CDR2 YFSETQ, per germline. In nucleotides, the CDR3 is TGCGCCAGCAGGGAAGGGGGCGAGCAGTACTTC. Its translation is CASREGGEQYF.